This T cell receptor (beta chain) was identified during a study of cytomegalovirus exposure and HLA in healthy donors. Germline V CDR1 and CDR2: GTSNPN, SVGIG (reference sequence). V was clipped by 1 base and J by 0 bases, with 9 bases between them. This CDR3 spans 14 amino acids. The study ran its PCR with 60 Vbeta and 13 Jbeta primers. The method was immunoSEQ multiplex PCR; TCRdb's version includes in-frame clones alone and lacks a portion of them. The sample holds approximately 260,000 clones, approximately 84% seen once. The source material was PBMCs. V is TRBV30 and J is TRBJ2-5; D possibly corresponds to TRBD1 (6 bases). The TCR was taken from a woman aged 40 to 50 in good health and CMV-seropositive. This CDR3 reads CAWSADRNQETQYF. The CDR3 DNA sequence: TGTGCCTGGAGTGCCGACAGGAACCAAGAGACCCAGTACTTC. Looking up the rest from reference TRBV30 and TRBJ2-5 gives the full variable domain: SQTIHQWPATLVQPVGSPLSLECTVEGTSNPNLYWYRQAAGRGLQLLFYSVGIGQISSEVPQNLSASRPQDRQFILSSKKLLLSDSGFYLCAWSADRNQETQYFGPGTRLLVL.